A single TCR beta chain is shown here with its context. This clone was found once. The clone's antigen remains unknown. No much larger clone is present one base from it, and per-base qualities are unavailable. V lost 5 bases and J lost 7 bases; the stretch between them is 11 bases long. CDR1 and CDR2, looked up from the germline V gene (reference sequence), are SEHNR and FQNEAQ. The CDR3 covers 12 residues, taking in both the cysteine and the phenylalanine. Only the CDR3 DNA is retained, 36 bases long and in frame from the first base. Genomic DNA was extracted with the Qiagen DNeasy kit from unsorted PBMCs and from negatively selected CD4+ and CD8+ fractions. Amplification of TCR beta CDR3 regions was done by immunoSEQ multiplex PCR with primers that anneal to V and J segments. A synthetic immune receptor repertoire was used to minimize amplification bias, and remaining bias was computationally removed after sequencing. The source study handled its data this way. Repertoire diversity was quantified as the Shannon entropy index using custom Python scripts. The unsorted, CD4+ and CD8+ repertoires were each analyzed separately, with the exception of combined analyses, where CD4+ and CD8+ sequences were merged in silico. TCRdb obtained this table from immuneACCESS and retained in-frame rearrangements with V and J assigned. These tables miss some clones; where compared with another copy, unresolved V genes account for less than half of the shortfall, and the remainder is unexplained. That table furnishes V, J and clone size, whereas the DNA furnished D and trimming. This sample lists about 3,200 clones; approximately 80% were detected once. Around 15% of the sample rests with the top ten.

This record comes from a study of PD-1 blockade in classical Hodgkin lymphoma (TCRdb year 2020). The study in broad terms: To define a peripheral blood immune signature of response to PD-1 blockade in classical Hodgkin lymphoma, the study combined TCR beta sequencing with CyTOF. Overall results and qualifications from the work: Baseline TCR diversity was reported to be lower in newly diagnosed patients than in healthy donors and to be lower still in relapsed/refractory patients. The study was restricted to a single clinical trial cohort, and the causes of repertoire differences, possibly disease activity or prior therapy, were left undefined.

This specimen's time point label, per the study, means: newly diagnosed, previously untreated cHL patient sample. A Miltenyi CD8+ T cell isolation kit was used for magnetic negative selection to purify CD8+ T cells from thawed PBMCs. PBMCs from patients with newly diagnosed, previously untreated classical Hodgkin lymphoma were sequenced as a comparison group for the relapsed/refractory trial patients. Peripheral blood was collected in 8 mL Vacutainer Cell Preparation Tubes, from which PBMCs were isolated by centrifugation and then cryopreserved. Purified CD4+ and CD8+ fractions were generated only in cases for which an additional PBMC sample was available. Magnetically labelled cells were removed on LS columns in a quadroMACS separator, and the flow-through was retained as the purified fraction.

The V and J segments used are TRBV7-9 and TRBJ1-1; the D gene identity is not certain. This TCR derives from a human donor with classical Hodgkin lymphoma. The sample was CD8+ T cells from blood. In nucleotides, the sequence is TGTGCCAGCAGCCTCGACGAGCTTGAAGCTTTCTTT. Its protein product is CASSLDELEAFF.